The T cell receptor beta chain described here comes from a study of T-cell reconstitution after alpha-beta-depleted transplantation in children. Unique molecular identifiers were incorporated into the prepared TCRbeta library. TCRdb recomputed calls from the PCR reads with MiXCR, one row per CDR3 protein. In the table there are approximately 190,000 distinct CDR3 sequences, 6.3% of which are singletons. Material: PBMCs, obtained before TCRalphabeta/CD19-depleted stem cell transplant. This sequence originates from a girl in the first two years of life with combined immunodeficiency, due to receive a stem cell transplant.

Here the CDR3 DNA reads TGTGCCAGCAGCTTACCAGTTACTAGCACAGATACGCAGTATTTT. This codes for CASSLPVTSTDTQYF. The V call is TRBV7-9, the J call TRBJ2-3; D call uncertain. The CDR3 sequence is 15 residues long. Germline V gene data show CDR1 as SEHNR and CDR2 as FQNEAQ (reference sequence). V was pared by 2 bases and J by 0 bases, with 9 bases between. Full variable domain (outside the CDR3, taken from reference TRBV7-9 and TRBJ2-3): DTGVSQNPRHKITKRGQNVTFRCDPISEHNRLYWYRQTLGQGPEFLTYFQNEAQLEKSRLLSDRFSAERPKGSFSTLEIQRTEQGDSAMYLCASSLPVTSTDTQYFGPGTRLTVL.